The 27 T cell receptor beta chains given below trace back to one sample, sequenced in a study of shared clonotypes between healthy human individuals. This table comes from immunoSEQ multiplex PCR, and its TCRdb copy is limited to in-frame clones, with some not included. The table records more than 400,000 clones, 90% to 96% of them present only once. Sequenced material: naive CD4+ T cells sorted from blood. Subset defined: CD45RA+ positively selected. Receptors originate from a woman aged 30 to 39 in good health.

The rearrangement joins TRBV7-6 to TRBJ2-3; D not resolved. Trimming shortened V by 3 bases and J by 2 bases, and 6 bases separated the two germline ends. Germline loops: CDR1 SGHVS, CDR2 FNYEAQ. The CDR3 extends over 13 amino acids. The CDR3 reads CASSFTNTDTQYF. The CDR3 region has the DNA TGTGCCAGCAGCTTTACTAACACAGATACGCAGTATTTT.

This clone appeared once. The rearrangement uses TRBV5-8 and TRBJ1-3, with D maybe TRBD1 (5 bases). Germline V CDR1 and CDR2: SGHTS, YDEGEE. With 4 bases removed from V and 0 bases from J, the gap between germline ends came to 14 bases. The CDR3 has 16 residues. CDR3 DNA sequence: TGTGCCAGCAGCCCGGGGACGGCTAGCTCTGGAAACACCATATATTTT. This gives the protein CASSPGTASSGNTIYF. Supplemented by reference TRBV5-8 and TRBJ1-3, the full variable domain reads EAGVTQSPTHLIKTRGQQATLRCSPISGHTSVYWYQQALGLGLQFLLWYDEGEERNRGNFPPRFSGRQFPNYSSELNVNALELEDSALYLCASSPGTASSGNTIYFGEGSWLTVV.

This chain joins TRBV5-1 and TRBJ1-2, with D maybe TRBD1 (6 bases). CDR1 SGHRS and CDR2 YFSETQ come from the germline V gene. V was cut by 0 bases and J by 8 bases, with 11 bases left in between. The CDR3 loop spans 13 amino acids. The CDR3 nucleotides are TGCGCCAGCAGCTTGGAAGGGGGTGTGGGCTACACCTTC. Translation gives CASSLEGGVGYTF. Complete variable domain (other parts from reference TRBV5-1 and TRBJ1-2): KAGVTQTPRYLIKTRGQQVTLSCSPISGHRSVSWYQQTPGQGLQFLFEYFSETQRNKGNFPGRFSGRQFSNSRSEMNVSTLELGDSALYLCASSLEGGVGYTFGSGTRLTVV.

The CDR3 bases are TGTGCCAGCAGATTGGACAGCAAGACAGATACGCAGTATTTT. This encodes CASRLDSKTDTQYF. The V gene is TRBV6-4, the J gene TRBJ2-3, with D tentatively TRBD1 (6 bases). Trimming took 6 bases from V and 3 from J, leaving 13 bases between them. In germline, CDR1 is MRHNA, CDR2 SNTAGT. CDR3 length equals 14 residues.

The chain joins TRBV5-1 to TRBJ2-3; 12 nucleotides match TRBD2. With 0 bases clipped from V and 1 base from J, the junction kept 3 bases outside the gene matches. CDR3 length: 17 residues. Germline assignment: CDR1 SGHRS and CDR2 YFSETQ. CDR3 loop: CASSLEASGRGTDTQYF. The CDR3 DNA reads TGCGCCAGCAGCTTGGAGGCTAGCGGGAGGGGCACAGATACGCAGTATTTT. Full variable domain (missing parts from reference TRBV5-1 and TRBJ2-3): KAGVTQTPRYLIKTRGQQVTLSCSPISGHRSVSWYQQTPGQGLQFLFEYFSETQRNKGNFPGRFSGRQFSNSRSEMNVSTLELGDSALYLCASSLEASGRGTDTQYFGPGTRLTVL.

A single count supports this clone. CDR3: CASGRVGGGNNQPQHF. The CDR3 DNA reads TGTGCCAGCGGAAGAGTAGGAGGGGGTAACAATCAGCCCCAGCATTTT. The V gene is TRBV14, the J gene TRBJ1-5; tentatively, D is TRBD1 (6 bases). CDR1 is SGHDN and CDR2 is FVKESK in the germline V gene. V lost 8 bases and J lost 3, with 20 bases in between. The CDR3 consists of 16 residues. The full variable domain, its missing parts supplied by reference TRBV14 and TRBJ1-5, is EAGVTQFPSHSVIEKGQTVTLRCDPISGHDNLYWYRRVMGKEIKFLLHFVKESKQDESGMPNNRFLAERTGGTYSTLKVQPAELEDSGVYFCASGRVGGGNNQPQHFGDGTRLSIL.

This chain joins TRBV20-1 and TRBJ2-1, with D hard to call. The CDR3 contains 11 residues. Germline CDR1 DFQATT, CDR2 SNEGSKA (reference sequence). V was cut by 6 bases and J by 8 bases, with 11 bases left in between. CDR3 sequence: CSATTRDEQFF. The CDR3 nucleotides are TGCAGTGCCACGACTCGTGATGAGCAGTTCTTC.

A remark on this clone: This specimen includes other DNA sequences encoding the same CDR3. J is TRBJ2-7 and V is TRBV28, with D possibly TRBD2 on 5 matching bases. The V and J ends lost 8 bases and 4 bases respectively, with 9 bases between them. CDR1 and CDR2 from the germline V gene are MDHEN and SYDVKM. This CDR3 has 11 amino acids. The CDR3 spells CASAGPYEQYF. The DNA of the CDR3 is TGTGCCAGCGCGGGTCCATACGAGCAGTACTTC. The variable domain in full, completed from reference TRBV28 and TRBJ2-7, reads DVKVTQSSRYLVKRTGEKVFLECVQDMDHENMFWYRQDPGLGLRLIYFSYDVKMKEKGDIPEGYSVSREKKERFSLILESASTNQTSMYLCASAGPYEQYFGPGTRLTVT.

The rearrangement links TRBV6-6 to TRBJ1-5, with D possibly TRBD1 on 5 matching bases. The CDR3 is 15 amino acids. Between the trimmed V and J ends, which lost 2 bases and 6 bases, there was a span of 14 bases. From germline, CDR1 is MNHNY and CDR2 SVGAGI (reference sequence). The CDR3 bases are TGTGCCAGCAGTTACGTCGCCAGGGTTGGTCAGCCCCAGCATTTT. Protein product: CASSYVARVGQPQHF.

This clone was found once. The V and J genes are TRBV14 and TRBJ2-3; D unresolved. V gave up 2 bases and J gave up 4 bases, with 4 bases separating them. Germline V gene lookup returns CDR1 SGHDN and CDR2 FVKESK. The CDR3 is 12 residues long. For the CDR3, the DNA is TGTGCCAGCAGCCAAAGTCCAGATACGCAGTATTTT. Translated, it gives CASSQSPDTQYF.

The chain is built from TRBV5-1 and TRBJ2-1; TRBD2 matches 11 bases. Per the germline V gene, CDR1 is SGHRS and CDR2 is YFSETQ. The junction had 3 bases not matched to a gene; V was cut back by 3 bases and J by 4 bases. The CDR3 contains 15 residues. Here the CDR3 reads CASSSIAGGYNEQFF. The CDR3 bases are TGCGCCAGCAGCTCAATAGCGGGAGGGTACAATGAGCAGTTCTTC.

V usage is TRBV6-5 and J usage is TRBJ1-1; D not certain. With 2 bases removed from V and 0 bases from J, the gap between germline ends came to 10 bases. The CDR3 contains 15 residues. The germline CDR1 and CDR2 sequences are MNHEY and SVGAGI. The CDR3 loop is CASSYDIKMNTEAFF. CDR3 nucleotides: TGTGCCAGCAGTTACGACATTAAAATGAACACTGAAGCTTTCTTT.

This clone was found once. The V call is TRBV6-4, the J call TRBJ2-3; possible D gene TRBD2, 6 bases. CDR1 is MRHNA, CDR2 SNTAGT, per germline. V lost 4 bases, J lost 2 bases, and 10 bases lay in between. The CDR3 is made up of 14 amino acids. CDR3 sequence (DNA): TGTGCCAGCAGTGTTAGCGGACACACAGATACGCAGTATTTT. Its protein product is CASSVSGHTDTQYF.

This chain joins TRBV20-1 and TRBJ2-7; D gene unclear. V was clipped by 2 bases and J by 3 bases, with 5 bases between them. Germline V gene sequence: CDR1 DFQATT, CDR2 SNEGSKA (reference sequence). CDR3 length: 11 amino acids. The CDR3 region has the DNA TGCAGTGCTAGACTCGACTACGAGCAGTACTTC. Translated, it gives CSARLDYEQYF.

The DNA of the CDR3 is TGTGCCAGCAGCCCCCACCGTACTAGCGGCCAAAGGGCCGGGGAGCTGTTTTTT. It translates to CASSPHRTSGQRAGELFF. The chain combines TRBV9 with TRBJ2-2; 8 positions match TRBD2. This CDR3 comprises 18 residues. Per germline, CDR1 SGDLS and CDR2 YYNGEE. J gave up 6 bases and V 4 bases, and 17 bases lay outside the gene matches.

J is TRBJ1-1 and V is TRBV5-1, with a possible D match to TRBD1 (6 bases). CDR1 and CDR2 (germline): SGHRS, YFSETQ. The CDR3 is made up of 13 amino acids. V was pared by 4 bases and J by 5 bases, with 12 bases between. The CDR3 region is CASSQTGWTEAFF. The CDR3 nucleotides read TGCGCCAGCAGCCAAACAGGGTGGACTGAAGCTTTCTTT.

This chain links TRBV4-1 with TRBJ1-5, with TRBD1 matching over 7 bases. The CDR3 covers 19 residues. The J segment lost 0 bases and the V segment lost 3 bases, leaving 14 bases of the junction unmatched. CDR1 and CDR2 from the germline V gene are MGHRA and YSYEKL. CDR3 protein: CASSQGDSRDYYSNQPQHF. CDR3 sequence (DNA): TGCGCCAGCAGCCAGGGGGACAGCCGGGACTACTATAGCAATCAGCCCCAGCATTTT.

The V and J genes are TRBV20-1 and TRBJ2-5; weak D call: TRBD2 (5 bases). The CDR3 runs 11 residues. Germline V lookup: CDR1 DFQATT, CDR2 SNEGSKA (reference sequence). V lost 3 bases, J lost 9 bases, and 11 bases lay in between. Written as DNA, the CDR3 is TGCAGTGCTAGGGCCATGGAGGCCCAGTACTTC. It is translated as CSARAMEAQYF.

About this clone itself: Other DNA sequences in this specimen translate into the identical CDR3. V is TRBV28 and J is TRBJ1-4, with a possible D match to TRBD1 (5 bases). CDR1 MDHEN and CDR2 SYDVKM come from the germline V gene. The CDR3 covers 16 residues. With 3 bases removed from V and 0 bases from J, the gap between germline ends came to 11 bases. The CDR3 nucleotides read TGTGCCAGCAGTTTCGACAGTGGTGCAACTAATGAAAAACTGTTTTTT. Translated, it gives CASSFDSGATNEKLFF.

This chain links TRBV11-2 with TRBJ1-1; D uncertain. CDR1 is SGHAT and CDR2 is FQNNGV in the germline V gene. V dropped 3 bases and J dropped 2 bases, with 16 bases sitting between them. This CDR3 is built from 16 residues. The CDR3 sequence: CASSFDNSLRNTEAFF. CDR3 nucleotide sequence: TGTGCCAGCAGCTTTGACAACAGTTTAAGAAACACTGAAGCTTTCTTT.

The chain is built from TRBV4-2 and TRBJ1-1; D remains unclear. Between the trimmed V and J ends, which lost 1 base and 3 bases, there was a span of 6 bases. The CDR3 sequence is 13 residues long. The germline CDR1 and CDR2 sequences are LGHNA and YNFKEQ. The CDR3 protein is CASSQVRDTEAFF. For the CDR3, the DNA is TGTGCCAGCAGCCAAGTTAGGGACACTGAAGCTTTCTTT.

The rearrangement joins TRBV30 to TRBJ1-1; D call uncertain. The CDR3 loop spans 12 amino acids. Per germline, CDR1 GTSNPN and CDR2 SVGIG (reference sequence). Deletions cut 0 bases from V and 5 bases from J, with 7 bases between. CDR3: CAWSVFPTEAFF. The CDR3 coding sequence is TGTGCCTGGAGTGTATTCCCTACTGAAGCTTTCTTT.

This chain links TRBV7-9 with TRBJ2-1, with 7 positions matching TRBD1. The CDR3 sequence is 16 residues long. Losses at the gene ends were 5 bases for V and 1 base for J; bases not matched to a gene: 8. Looked up from germline, CDR1 is SEHNR and CDR2 is FQNEAQ (reference sequence). The CDR3 loop is CASSPHRGSSYNEQFF. The CDR3 nucleotides are TGTGCCAGCAGCCCACACAGGGGTTCGTCCTACAATGAGCAGTTCTTC.

The chain employs TRBV7-9 and TRBJ1-3, with TRBD1 matching over 10 bases. Germline CDR1 SEHNR, CDR2 FQNEAQ (reference sequence). With V trimmed by 3 bases and J by 3 bases, 5 bases remained unmatched. The CDR3 has 16 residues. CDR3 nucleotides: TGTGCCAGCAGCTTCCGGGACAGGGGAATTGGAAACACCATATATTTT. It encodes CASSFRDRGIGNTIYF. Full variable domain (missing parts from reference TRBV7-9 and TRBJ1-3): DTGVSQNPRHKITKRGQNVTFRCDPISEHNRLYWYRQTLGQGPEFLTYFQNEAQLEKSRLLSDRFSAERPKGSFSTLEIQRTEQGDSAMYLCASSFRDRGIGNTIYFGEGSWLTVV.

The CDR3 DNA reads TGTGCCAGCAGCATTGCAAGACCCCCTTCCCAGTTCTTC. This codes for CASSIARPPSQFF. The rearrangement joins TRBV28 to TRBJ2-1, with D unclear. This CDR3 is 13 amino acids long. Germline loops: CDR1 MDHEN, CDR2 SYDVKM. V was trimmed by 6 bases and J by 13 bases, leaving 19 bases between them.

This chain connects TRBV2 to TRBJ1-5; TRBD1 matches at 7 bases. Germline V gene data show CDR1 as SNHLY and CDR2 as FYNNEI. The trim removed 4 bases at V and 4 bases at J, leaving 7 bases unmatched. CDR3 length: 15 residues. CDR3 region: CASSVETGRNQPQHF. DNA of the CDR3: TGTGCCAGCAGTGTGGAGACAGGGAGAAATCAGCCCCAGCATTTT. Full variable domain (outside the CDR3, taken from reference TRBV2 and TRBJ1-5): EPEVTQTPSHQVTQMGQEVILRCVPISNHLYFYWYRQILGQKVEFLVSFYNNEISEKSEIFDDQFSVERPDGSNFTLKIRSTKLEDSAMYFCASSVETGRNQPQHFGDGTRLSIL.

The rearrangement joins TRBV27 to TRBJ2-3, with a possible D match to TRBD2 (6 bases). Deletions cut 2 bases from V and 8 bases from J, with 11 bases between. The CDR3 contains 13 residues. Germline lookup yields CDR1 MNHEY and CDR2 SMNVEV (reference sequence). CDR3 nucleotides: TGTGCCAGCAGTTTAACGGGGGTGGGTACGCAGTATTTT. Encoded protein: CASSLTGVGTQYF.